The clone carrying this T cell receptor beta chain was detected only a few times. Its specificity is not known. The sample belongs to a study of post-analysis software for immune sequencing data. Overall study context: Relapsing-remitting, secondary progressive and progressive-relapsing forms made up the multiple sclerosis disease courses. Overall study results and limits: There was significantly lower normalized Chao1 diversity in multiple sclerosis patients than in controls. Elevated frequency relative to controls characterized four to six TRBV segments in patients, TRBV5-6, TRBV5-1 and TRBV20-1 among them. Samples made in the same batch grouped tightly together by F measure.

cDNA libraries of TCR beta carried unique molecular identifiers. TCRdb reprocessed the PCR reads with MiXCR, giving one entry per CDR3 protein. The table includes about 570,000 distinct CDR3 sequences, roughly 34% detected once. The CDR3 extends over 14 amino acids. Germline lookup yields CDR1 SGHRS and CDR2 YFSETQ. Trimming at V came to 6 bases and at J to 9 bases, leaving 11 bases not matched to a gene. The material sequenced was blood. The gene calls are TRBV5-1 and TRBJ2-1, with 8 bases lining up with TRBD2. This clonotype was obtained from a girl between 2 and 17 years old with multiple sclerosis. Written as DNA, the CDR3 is TGCGCCAGCAAGGTTTGGCGGGGGGCTGGTGAGCAGTTCTTC. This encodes CASKVWRGAGEQFF.